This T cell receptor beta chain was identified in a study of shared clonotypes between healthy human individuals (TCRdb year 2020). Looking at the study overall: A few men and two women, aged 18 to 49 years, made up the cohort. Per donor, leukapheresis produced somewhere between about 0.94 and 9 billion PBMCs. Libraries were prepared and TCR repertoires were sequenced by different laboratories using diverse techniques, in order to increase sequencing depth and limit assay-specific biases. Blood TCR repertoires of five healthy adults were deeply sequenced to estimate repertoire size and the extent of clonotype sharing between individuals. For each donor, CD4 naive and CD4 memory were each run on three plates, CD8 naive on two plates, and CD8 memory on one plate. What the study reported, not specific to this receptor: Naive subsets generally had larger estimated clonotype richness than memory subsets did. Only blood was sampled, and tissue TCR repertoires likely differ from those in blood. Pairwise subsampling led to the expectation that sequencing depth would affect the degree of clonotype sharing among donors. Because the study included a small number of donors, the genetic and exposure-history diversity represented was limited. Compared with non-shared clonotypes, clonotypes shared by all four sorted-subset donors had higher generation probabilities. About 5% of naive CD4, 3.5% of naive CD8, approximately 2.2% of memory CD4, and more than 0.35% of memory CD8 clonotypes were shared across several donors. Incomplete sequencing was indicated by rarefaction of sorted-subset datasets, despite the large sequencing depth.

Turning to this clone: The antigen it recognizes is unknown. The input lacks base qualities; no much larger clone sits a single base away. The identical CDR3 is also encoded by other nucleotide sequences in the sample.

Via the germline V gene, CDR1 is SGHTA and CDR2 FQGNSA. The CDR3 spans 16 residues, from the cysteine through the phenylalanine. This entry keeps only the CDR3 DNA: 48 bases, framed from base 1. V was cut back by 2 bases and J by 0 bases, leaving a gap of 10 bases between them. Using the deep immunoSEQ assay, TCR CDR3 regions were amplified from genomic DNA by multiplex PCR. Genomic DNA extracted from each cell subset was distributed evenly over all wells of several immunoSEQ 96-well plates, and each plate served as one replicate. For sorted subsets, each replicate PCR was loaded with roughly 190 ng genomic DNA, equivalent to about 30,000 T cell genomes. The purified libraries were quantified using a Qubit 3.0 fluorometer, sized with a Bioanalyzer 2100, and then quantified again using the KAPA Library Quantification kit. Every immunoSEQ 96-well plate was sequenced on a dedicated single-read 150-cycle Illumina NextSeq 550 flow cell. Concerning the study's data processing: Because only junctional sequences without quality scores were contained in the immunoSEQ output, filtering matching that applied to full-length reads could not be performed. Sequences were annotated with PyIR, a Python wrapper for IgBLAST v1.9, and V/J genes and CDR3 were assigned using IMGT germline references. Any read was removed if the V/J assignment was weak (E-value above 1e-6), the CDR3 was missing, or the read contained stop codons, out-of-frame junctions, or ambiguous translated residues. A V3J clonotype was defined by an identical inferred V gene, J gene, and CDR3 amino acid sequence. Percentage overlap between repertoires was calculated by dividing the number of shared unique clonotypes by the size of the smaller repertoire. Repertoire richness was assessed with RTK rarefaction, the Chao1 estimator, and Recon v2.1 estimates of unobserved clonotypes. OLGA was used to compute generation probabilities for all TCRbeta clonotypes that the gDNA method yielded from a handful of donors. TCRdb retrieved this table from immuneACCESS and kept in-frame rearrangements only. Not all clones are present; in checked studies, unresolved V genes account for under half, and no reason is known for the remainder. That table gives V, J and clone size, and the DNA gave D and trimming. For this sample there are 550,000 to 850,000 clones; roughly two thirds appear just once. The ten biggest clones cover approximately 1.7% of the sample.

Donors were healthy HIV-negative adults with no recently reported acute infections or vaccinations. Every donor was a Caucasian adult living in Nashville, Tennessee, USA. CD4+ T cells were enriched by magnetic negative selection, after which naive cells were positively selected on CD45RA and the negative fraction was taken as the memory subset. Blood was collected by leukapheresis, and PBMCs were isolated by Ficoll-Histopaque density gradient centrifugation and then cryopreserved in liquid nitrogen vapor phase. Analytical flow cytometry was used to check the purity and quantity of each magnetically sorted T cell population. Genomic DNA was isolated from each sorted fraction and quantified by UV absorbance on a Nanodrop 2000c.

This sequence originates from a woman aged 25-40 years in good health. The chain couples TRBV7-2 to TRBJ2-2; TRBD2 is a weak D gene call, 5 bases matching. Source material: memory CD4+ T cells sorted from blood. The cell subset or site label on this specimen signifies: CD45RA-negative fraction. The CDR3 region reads CASSLRRGSNTGELFF. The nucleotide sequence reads TGTGCCAGCAGCTTACGCCGGGGATCGAACACCGGGGAGCTGTTTTTT.